Sequencing of this T cell receptor beta chain was carried out in a study of shared clonotypes between healthy human individuals. Study overall: Those who served as donors were two women and three men between the ages of 18 and 49. Notes on the study in general: It was anticipated that sequencing depth would influence how many clonotypes donors shared.

A word on this clone: Its antigen is currently unknown.

The CDR3 runs 14 residues. CDR1 is MDHEN, CDR2 SYDVKM, per germline. V was pared by 4 bases and J by 6 bases, with 3 bases of the junction left unmatched. HIV-negative, healthy adults without recent acute infections or vaccinations were the donors. Donors were Caucasian adults residing in Nashville, Tennessee, USA. The method was immunoSEQ multiplex PCR; TCRdb's version includes in-frame clones alone and lacks a portion of them. The table lists 550,000 to 700,000 clones, 73% of them singletons. The origin of this receptor is a woman aged 25-40 years in good health. This chain connects TRBV28 to TRBJ1-5, with 10 bases matching TRBD1. The specimen was memory CD4+ T cells sorted from blood. Sample subset: CD45RA-negative fraction. CDR3 nucleotide sequence: TGTGCCAGCAGTTCCAGACAGGGGGCTCAGCCCCAGCATTTT. Translated, it gives CASSSRQGAQPQHF.